Below are 12 T cell receptor beta chains sequenced from a single sample in a study of cytomegalovirus exposure and HLA in healthy donors. PCR was performed using 60 Vbeta and 13 Jbeta primers. Some clones are missing from TCRdb's copy, which holds only in-frame ones; the method was immunoSEQ multiplex PCR. This table holds 120,000 to 150,000 clones, 64% found once. Input material: PBMCs. These receptors all come from a woman aged 25 to 45 in good health and CMV-seropositive.

The chain employs TRBV7-9 and TRBJ2-5; tentative D call: TRBD1 (6 bases). Matching the DNA end better, TRBJ2-7 makes the J call doubtful. This CDR3 spans 14 amino acids. Germline CDR1 and CDR2: SEHNR and FQNEAQ (reference sequence). The chain's CDR3 is CASSLTGKSHEQYF. Here the CDR3 DNA reads TGTGCCAGCAGCCTTACAGGGAAAAGCCACGAGCAGTACTTC.

V usage is TRBV5-1 and J usage is TRBJ2-7, with 8 nucleotides matching TRBD2. With 5 bases clipped from V and 5 bases from J, the junction kept 9 bases outside the gene matches. This CDR3 spans 14 amino acids. CDR1 SGHRS and CDR2 YFSETQ come from the germline V gene. CDR3 in amino acids: CASSSGGLGHEQYF. As DNA, the CDR3 is TGCGCCAGCAGTTCGGGGGGGCTAGGCCACGAGCAGTACTTC.

This clone was seen a single time. The chain uses TRBV30 and TRBJ2-5; D gene ambiguous. The last part of the DNA fits TRBJ2-7 better; the J call may be wrong. This CDR3 region has 13 residues. The germline V gene has CDR1 GTSNPN and CDR2 SVGIG (reference sequence). The CDR3 DNA reads TGTGCCTGGAGTAAGCTAGTCATCTCCGAGCAGTACTTC. It codes for CAWSKLVISEQYF.

The chain links TRBV5-1 to TRBJ2-1; TRBD1 is a possible D gene (6 bases). Germline values: CDR1 SGHRS, CDR2 YFSETQ. The CDR3 totals 15 residues. V lost 4 bases and J lost 4, with 15 bases in between. The CDR3 DNA follows: TGCGCCAGCAGCCCCGGGACAATGATATACAATGAGCAGTTCTTC. Translating it yields CASSPGTMIYNEQFF. The full variable domain, in which reference TRBV5-1 and TRBJ2-1 provide the parts outside the CDR3, is KAGVTQTPRYLIKTRGQQVTLSCSPISGHRSVSWYQQTPGQGLQFLFEYFSETQRNKGNFPGRFSGRQFSNSRSEMNVSTLELGDSALYLCASSPGTMIYNEQFFGPGTRLTVL.

The rearrangement links TRBV19 to TRBJ2-3; 9 bases align to TRBD2. V was clipped by 2 bases and J by 6 bases; unmatched bases: 9. The CDR3 is 16 residues long. Germline V gene sequence: CDR1 LNHDA, CDR2 SQIVND (reference sequence). For the CDR3, the DNA is TGTGCCAGTAGTATAAGAGCGGGGGGAGCCGTGGATACGCAGTATTTT. This encodes CASSIRAGGAVDTQYF.

This clone was seen more than once but under ten times. This chain connects TRBV7-6 to TRBJ2-3; weak D call: TRBD2 (6 bases). There are 12 residues in the CDR3. Trimming took 5 bases from V and 9 from J, leaving 12 bases between them. Germline-derived CDR1 and CDR2 are SGHVS and FNYEAQ. The CDR3 is CASSRGGGTQYF. CDR3 DNA: TGTGCCAGCAGCCGCGGTGGGGGGACGCAGTATTTT.

This chain links TRBV5-1 with TRBJ1-1; no definite D call. The V gene lost 0 bases and the J gene lost 1 base, with 10 bases spanning the gap. Germline CDR1 reads SGHRS; CDR2 reads YFSETQ. The CDR3 contains 15 residues. In DNA form, the CDR3 reads TGCGCCAGCAGCTTGGTGCAGGTCCCGAACACTGAAGCTTTCTTT. Translation: CASSLVQVPNTEAFF.

The V gene is TRBV30, the J gene TRBJ1-5; D gene uncertain. V dropped 2 bases and J dropped 4 bases, with 9 bases sitting between them. Germline V CDR1 and CDR2: GTSNPN, SVGIG (reference sequence). The CDR3 has 13 amino acids. The CDR3 here is CAWSYGGNQPQHF. The DNA of the CDR3 is TGTGCCTGGAGTTATGGAGGGAATCAGCCCCAGCATTTT.

The V call is TRBV5-1, the J call TRBJ2-1, with 10 positions matching TRBD2. From germline, CDR1 is SGHRS and CDR2 YFSETQ. Trimming cost V 4 bases and J 7 bases; bases outside gene matches: 14. The CDR3 contains 17 residues. CDR3 nucleotide sequence: TGCGCCAGCAGCCCAGGGGCCCTAGCGGGAGCCAGGAATGAGCAGTTCTTC. Translating gives CASSPGALAGARNEQFF.

This sequence joins TRBV7-6 and TRBJ1-1; 7 positions match TRBD1. The CDR3 covers 14 residues. From germline, CDR1 is SGHVS and CDR2 FNYEAQ. The V and J ends lost 4 bases and 0 bases, in that order; junction bases with no gene match: 2. The CDR3 DNA sequence: TGTGCCAGCAGCTCAGGGGGAGTGAACACTGAAGCTTTCTTT. It yields the protein CASSSGGVNTEAFF.

J is TRBJ2-3 and V is TRBV5-1, with a weak D call TRBD2 (5 bases). V was shortened by 0 bases and J by 4 bases, with 12 bases between the two germline ends. Per the germline V gene, CDR1 is SGHRS and CDR2 is YFSETQ. The length of the CDR3 is 15 residues. The DNA for the CDR3 is TGCGCCAGCAGCTTGGCCGGGATAGGAGCAGATACGCAGTATTTT. Translated, it gives CASSLAGIGADTQYF.

V is TRBV28 and J is TRBJ2-5, with TRBD2 matching over 16 bases. CDR1 is MDHEN, CDR2 SYDVKM, per germline. The CDR3 totals 17 residues. V dropped 0 bases and J dropped 5; count of bases not matched to a gene: 3. The CDR3 spells CASSLWGLAGGPETQYF. The CDR3 DNA sequence: TGTGCCAGCAGTTTATGGGGACTAGCGGGGGGGCCGGAGACCCAGTACTTC.